This T cell receptor (beta chain) stems from a study of shared clonotypes between healthy human individuals. For the study at large: Used for every donor were three CD4 naive, three CD4 memory, two CD8 naive and one CD8 memory plate.

The V gene lost 1 base and the J gene lost 3 bases, with 13 bases spanning the gap. CDR1 and CDR2 (germline): SEHNR, FQNEAQ (reference sequence). The CDR3 sequence is 16 residues long. Naive CD8 cells lacked CD45RO and underwent positive selection for CCR7, leaving out terminally differentiated effector memory CD45RA+ cells. Splitting of each subset's genomic DNA was done evenly across several immunoSEQ plates. This table comes from immunoSEQ multiplex PCR, and its TCRdb copy is limited to in-frame clones, with some not included. The sample lists about 1.9 million clones; 90% to 95% were seen once. Regarding this clone: The antigen is not known.

Notes on the study in general: The diversity represented, both genetic and in exposure history, was limited by few donors. Larger estimated richness was generally recorded for naive subsets relative to memory subsets.

This rearrangement joins TRBV7-9 to TRBJ2-1; maybe TRBD1 (6 bases). The source material was naive CD8+ T cells from PBMCs. The receptor comes from a man between 18 and 29 years old in good health. Some clones in this sample may be carry-over from other donors' samples. CDR3 residues: CASSLDYGGFYNEQFF. The CDR3 bases are TGTGCCAGCAGCTTAGATTATGGGGGCTTCTACAATGAGCAGTTCTTC.